Here is one T cell receptor (beta chain) with its context. What it binds is unknown. This CDR3 contains 13 residues. Per germline, CDR1 SGHDT and CDR2 YYEEEE. The V and J ends lost 5 bases and 7 bases respectively, with 12 bases between them. Sequenced by immunoSEQ multiplex PCR; TCRdb stores in-frame clones only, minus some. The sample contains some 2,000,000 clones, around 95% of which appear only once. These data belong to a study of shared clonotypes between healthy human individuals. The overall study: Each donor's CD8 memory used one plate, CD8 naive two, each CD4 subset three.

Study-wide results and caveats: Larger richness was generally estimated for naive than memory subsets. Genetic and exposure-history diversity was limited by the few donors.

The TCR sequence derives from a young man in good health. Sequencing was carried out using naive CD4+ T cells sorted from blood. Stated subset: CD45RA+ positively selected. The chain employs TRBV5-6 and TRBJ2-2; tentatively, D is TRBD2 (5 bases). The chain's CDR3 is CASRARAVGELFF. CDR3 DNA sequence: TGTGCCAGCAGGGCGCGGGCGGTCGGGGAGCTGTTTTTT.